This passage covers 10 T cell receptor beta chains from one sample sequenced in a study of T-cell reconstitution after alpha-beta-depleted transplantation in children. Researchers prepared the TCRbeta library using unique molecular identifiers, the study reports. TCRdb ran MiXCR on the PCR reads and lists one entry per CDR3 protein. The sample yields about 1,000,000 distinct CDR3 sequences, around 30% seen once. This material consisted of PBMCs, mostly from graft donor cells, taken 360 days after TCRalphabeta/CD19-depleted stem cell transplant. These receptors originate from a boy younger than two who had a stem cell transplant for SCID, so the T cells may come from the graft donor.

The table lists this clonotype with a few counts. The rearrangement joins TRBV24-1 to TRBJ2-7; perhaps TRBD1 as D (6 bases). Germline V lookup: CDR1 KGHDR, CDR2 SFDVKD. V dropped 1 base and J dropped 2 bases, with 11 bases sitting between them. This CDR3 is 15 amino acids long. CDR3 in amino acids: CATSDLNRDAYEQYF. In nucleotides, the CDR3 is TGTGCCACCAGTGATTTAAACAGGGACGCCTACGAGCAGTACTTC.

V is TRBV29-1 and J is TRBJ2-5; D might be TRBD1 or TRBD2, each matching 5 bases. With 1 base removed from V and 9 bases from J, the gap between germline ends came to 18 bases. CDR1 is SQVTM, CDR2 ANQGSEA, per germline. The CDR3 length is 14 residues. CDR3 in DNA: TGCAGCGTTGAAGGCCGACTCGGGATAGGGGCCCAGTACTTC. The encoded protein is CSVEGRLGIGAQYF.

This clonotype was seen only a few times. This rearrangement joins TRBV9 to TRBJ2-3; D call uncertain. The CDR3 is made up of 14 amino acids. The germline V and J ends were trimmed by 4 bases and 3 bases, with 12 bases remaining between them. The germline CDR1 and CDR2 sequences are SGDLS and YYNGEE. This CDR3 is CASSFDSTTDTQYF. The CDR3, as DNA: TGTGCCAGCAGCTTTGATTCGACAACAGATACGCAGTATTTT. Together with reference TRBV9 and TRBJ2-3, the CDR3 gives the full variable domain: DSGVTQTPKHLITATGQRVTLRCSPRSGDLSVYWYQQSLDQGLQFLIQYYNGEERAKGNILERFSAQQFPDLHSELNLSSLELGDSALYFCASSFDSTTDTQYFGPGTRLTVL.

The chain joins TRBV28 to TRBJ2-5; TRBD1 agrees at 8 bases. Germline V gene lookup returns CDR1 MDHEN and CDR2 SYDVKM. This CDR3 contains 15 residues. J gave up 5 bases and V 3 bases, and 8 bases lay outside the gene matches. In nucleotides, the CDR3 is TGTGCCAGCAGTTTTCCGGGGCAGGGGGCGGAGACCCAGTACTTC. Translating it yields CASSFPGQGAETQYF.

V and J are TRBV7-9 and TRBJ1-1, with D possibly matching TRBD1 (5 bases). V dropped 7 bases and J dropped 0 bases, with 15 bases sitting between them. Per the germline V gene, CDR1 is SEHNR and CDR2 is FQNEAQ (reference sequence). This CDR3 is built from 15 residues. CDR3 sequence (DNA): TGTGCCAGCATCCCCGAGCAGGGCATGAACACTGAAGCTTTCTTT. Encoded protein: CASIPEQGMNTEAFF.

The V gene is TRBV18, the J gene TRBJ1-1; D call uncertain. Trimming stripped 2 bases from V and 0 bases from J, with 7 bases between. The CDR3 totals 14 residues. Germline V gives CDR1 KGHSH, CDR2 LQKENI. For the CDR3, the DNA is TGTGCCAGCTCACCAGGGAGGGTGAACACTGAAGCTTTCTTT. Protein: CASSPGRVNTEAFF.

The chain has TRBV7-9 and TRBJ2-1, with D perhaps TRBD2 (5 bases). The ends were cut back, 5 bases at V and 8 bases at J, with 19 bases in the middle. Per the germline V gene, CDR1 is SEHNR and CDR2 is FQNEAQ (reference sequence). The CDR3 totals 15 residues. The CDR3, as DNA: TGTGCCAGCAGCCTGGGCCGGGGTATTGGCGATGAGCAGTTCTTC. Translation gives CASSLGRGIGDEQFF. Combining the CDR3 with reference TRBV7-9 and TRBJ2-1 gives the whole variable domain DTGVSQNPRHKITKRGQNVTFRCDPISEHNRLYWYRQTLGQGPEFLTYFQNEAQLEKSRLLSDRFSAERPKGSFSTLEIQRTEQGDSAMYLCASSLGRGIGDEQFFGPGTRLTVL.

This chain uses TRBV20-1 with TRBJ1-1; 12 bases align to TRBD1. The CDR3 extends over 15 amino acids. Germline V gives CDR1 DFQATT, CDR2 SNEGSKA (reference sequence). V dropped 6 bases and J dropped 1; count of bases not matched to a gene: 6. The CDR3 spells CSAAGTGGPNTEAFF. CDR3 in DNA: TGCAGTGCGGCTGGGACAGGGGGCCCGAACACTGAAGCTTTCTTT.

This clonotype was observed a handful of times. The CDR3 loop is CSARGRDLGTEAFF. The CDR3 coding sequence is TGCAGTGCTAGGGGACGGGACCTCGGCACTGAAGCTTTCTTT. The genes are TRBV20-1 and TRBJ1-1; tentatively, D is TRBD1 (5 bases). Germline lookup yields CDR1 DFQATT and CDR2 SNEGSKA (reference sequence). This CDR3 region has 14 residues. Trimming took 3 bases from V and 4 from J, leaving 15 bases between them.

This clonotype was counted between two and nine times. V and J are TRBV2 and TRBJ2-7, with 9 bases that match TRBD1. V lost 10 bases and J lost 3; bases outside the gene matches: 22. This CDR3 region has 18 residues. Per germline, CDR1 SNHLY and CDR2 FYNNEI. The CDR3 reads CAICFGTGYHPSIYEQYF. In DNA, the CDR3 is TGTGCCATCTGTTTCGGGACAGGGTATCACCCCTCAATCTACGAGCAGTACTTC.